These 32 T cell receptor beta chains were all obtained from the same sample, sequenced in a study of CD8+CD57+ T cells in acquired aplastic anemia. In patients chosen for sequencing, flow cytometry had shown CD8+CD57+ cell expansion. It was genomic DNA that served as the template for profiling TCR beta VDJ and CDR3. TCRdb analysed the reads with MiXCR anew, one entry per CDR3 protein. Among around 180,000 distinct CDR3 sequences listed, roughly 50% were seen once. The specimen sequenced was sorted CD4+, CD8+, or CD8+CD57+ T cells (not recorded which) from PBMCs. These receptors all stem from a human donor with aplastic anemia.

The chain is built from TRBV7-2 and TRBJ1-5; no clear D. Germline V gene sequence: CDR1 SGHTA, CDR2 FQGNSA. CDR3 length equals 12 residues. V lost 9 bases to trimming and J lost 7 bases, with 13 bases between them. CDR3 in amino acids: CASSIAGQPQHF. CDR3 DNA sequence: TGTGCCAGTAGTATAGCGGGCCAGCCCCAGCATTTT.

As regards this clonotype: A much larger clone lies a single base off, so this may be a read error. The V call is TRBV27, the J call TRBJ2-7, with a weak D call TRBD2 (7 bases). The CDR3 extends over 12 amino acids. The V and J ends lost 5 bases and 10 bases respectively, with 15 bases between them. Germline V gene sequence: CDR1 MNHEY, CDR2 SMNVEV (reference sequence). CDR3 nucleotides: TGTGCCAGCAGTACGGGCGGGGGCGATCAGTACTTC. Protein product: CASSTGGGDQYF.

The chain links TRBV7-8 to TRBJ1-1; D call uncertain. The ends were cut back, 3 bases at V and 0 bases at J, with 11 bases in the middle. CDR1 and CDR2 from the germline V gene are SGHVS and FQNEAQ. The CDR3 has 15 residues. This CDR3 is CASSLRPPMNTEAFF. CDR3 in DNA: TGTGCCAGCAGCTTGAGGCCACCCATGAACACTGAAGCTTTCTTT.

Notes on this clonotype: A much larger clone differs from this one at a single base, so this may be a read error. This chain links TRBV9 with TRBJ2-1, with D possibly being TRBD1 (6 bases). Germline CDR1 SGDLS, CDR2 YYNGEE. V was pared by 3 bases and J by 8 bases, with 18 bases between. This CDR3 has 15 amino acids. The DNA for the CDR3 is TGTGCCAGCAGCGCAGGGGTTCTCAGGATGGATGAGCAGTTCTTC. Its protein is CASSAGVLRMDEQFF.

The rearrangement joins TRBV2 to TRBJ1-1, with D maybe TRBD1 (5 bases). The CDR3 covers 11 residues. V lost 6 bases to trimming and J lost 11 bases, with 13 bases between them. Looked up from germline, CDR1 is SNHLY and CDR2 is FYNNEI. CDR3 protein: CASRQSGLAFF. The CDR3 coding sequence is TGTGCCAGCAGACAATCAGGGTTGGCTTTCTTT.

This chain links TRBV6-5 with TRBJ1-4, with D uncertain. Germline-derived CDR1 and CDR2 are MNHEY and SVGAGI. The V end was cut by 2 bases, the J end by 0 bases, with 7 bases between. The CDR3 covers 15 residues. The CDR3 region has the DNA TGTGCCAGCAGTTACCCGGAGGCAACTAATGAAAAACTGTTTTTT. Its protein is CASSYPEATNEKLFF.

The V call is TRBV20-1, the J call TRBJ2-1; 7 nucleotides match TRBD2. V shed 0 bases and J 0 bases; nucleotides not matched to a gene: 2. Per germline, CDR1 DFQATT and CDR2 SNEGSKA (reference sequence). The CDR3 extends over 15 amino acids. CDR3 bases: TGCAGTGCTAGAGACGGCGGGAGCTCCTACAATGAGCAGTTCTTC. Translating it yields CSARDGGSSYNEQFF.

This CDR3 is CASSLVPAGGYEQYF. The CDR3 DNA sequence: TGCGCCAGCAGCTTAGTTCCAGCGGGAGGGTACGAGCAGTACTTC. This chain joins TRBV5-1 and TRBJ2-7; 10 nucleotides agree with TRBD2. The CDR3 runs 15 residues. Trimming cost V 2 bases and J 4 bases; bases outside gene matches: 6. Germline V lookup: CDR1 SGHRS, CDR2 YFSETQ.

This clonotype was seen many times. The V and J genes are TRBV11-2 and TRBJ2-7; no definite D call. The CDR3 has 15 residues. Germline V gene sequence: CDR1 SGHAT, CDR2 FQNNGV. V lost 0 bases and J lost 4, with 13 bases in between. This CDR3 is CASSLEKGLGYEQYF. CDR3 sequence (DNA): TGTGCCAGCAGCTTAGAAAAGGGATTGGGGTACGAGCAGTACTTC.

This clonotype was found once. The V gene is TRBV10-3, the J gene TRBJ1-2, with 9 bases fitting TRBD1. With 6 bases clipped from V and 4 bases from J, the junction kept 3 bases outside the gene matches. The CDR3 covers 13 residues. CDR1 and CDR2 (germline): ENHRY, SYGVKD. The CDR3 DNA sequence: TGTGCCATCAGCACAGGGGGCGGCTATGGCTACACCTTC. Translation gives CAISTGGGYGYTF.

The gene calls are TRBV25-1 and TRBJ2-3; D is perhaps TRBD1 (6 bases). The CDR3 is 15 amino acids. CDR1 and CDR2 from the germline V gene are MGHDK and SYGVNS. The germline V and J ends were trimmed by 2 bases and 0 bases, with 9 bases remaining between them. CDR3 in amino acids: CASSERGLSTDTQYF. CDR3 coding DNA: TGTGCCAGCAGTGAAAGGGGGTTGAGCACAGATACGCAGTATTTT.

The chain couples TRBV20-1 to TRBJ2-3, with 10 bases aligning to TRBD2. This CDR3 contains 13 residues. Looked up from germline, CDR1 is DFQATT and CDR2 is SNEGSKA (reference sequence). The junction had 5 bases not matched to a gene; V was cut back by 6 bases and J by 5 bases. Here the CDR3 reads CSARLAGEDTQYF. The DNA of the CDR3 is TGCAGTGCCAGACTAGCGGGCGAAGATACGCAGTATTTT.

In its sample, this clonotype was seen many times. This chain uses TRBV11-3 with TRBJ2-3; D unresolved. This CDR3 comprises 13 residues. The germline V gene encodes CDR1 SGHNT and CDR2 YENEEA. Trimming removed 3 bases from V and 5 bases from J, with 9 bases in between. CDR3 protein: CASSFTLGDTQYF. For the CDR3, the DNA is TGTGCCAGCAGCTTCACGTTGGGAGATACGCAGTATTTT. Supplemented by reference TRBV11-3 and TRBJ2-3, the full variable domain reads EAGVVQSPRYKIIEKKQPVAFWCNPISGHNTLYWYLQNLGQGPELLIRYENEEAVDDSQLPKDRFSAERLKGVDSTLKIQPAELGDSAVYLCASSFTLGDTQYFGPGTRLTVL.

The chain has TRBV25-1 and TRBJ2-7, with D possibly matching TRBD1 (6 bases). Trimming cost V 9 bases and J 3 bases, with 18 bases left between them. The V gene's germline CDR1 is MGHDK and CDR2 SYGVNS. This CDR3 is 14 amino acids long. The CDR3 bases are TGTGCCAGTAGACCCACGGGACAAATCTACGAGCAGTACTTC. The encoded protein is CASRPTGQIYEQYF.

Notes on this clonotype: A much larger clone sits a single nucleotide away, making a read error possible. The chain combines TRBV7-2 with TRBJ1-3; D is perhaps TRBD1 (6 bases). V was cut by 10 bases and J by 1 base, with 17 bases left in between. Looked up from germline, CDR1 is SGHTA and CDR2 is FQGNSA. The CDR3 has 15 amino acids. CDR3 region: CATRVFRGSGNTIYF. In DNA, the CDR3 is TGTGCCACCCGGGTGTTCAGGGGTTCTGGAAACACCATATATTTT.

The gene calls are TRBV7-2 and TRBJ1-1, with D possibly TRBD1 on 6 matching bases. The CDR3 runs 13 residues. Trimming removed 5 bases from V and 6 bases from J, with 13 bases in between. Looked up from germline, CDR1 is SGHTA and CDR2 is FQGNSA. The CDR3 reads CASSQRGQAEAFF. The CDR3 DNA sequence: TGTGCCAGCAGCCAACGGGGGCAGGCTGAAGCTTTCTTT.

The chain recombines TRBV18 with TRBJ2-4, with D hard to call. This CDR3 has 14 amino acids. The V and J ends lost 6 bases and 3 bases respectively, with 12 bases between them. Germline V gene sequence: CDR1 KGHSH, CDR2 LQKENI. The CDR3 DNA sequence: TGTGCCAGCTCTCCCAGGAACAACAAAAACATTCAGTACTTC. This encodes CASSPRNNKNIQYF. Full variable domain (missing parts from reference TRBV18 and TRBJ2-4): NAGVMQNPRHLVRRRGQEARLRCSPMKGHSHVYWYRQLPEEGLKFMVYLQKENIIDESGMPKERFSAEFPKEGPSILRIQQVVRGDSAAYFCASSPRNNKNIQYFGAGTRLSVL.

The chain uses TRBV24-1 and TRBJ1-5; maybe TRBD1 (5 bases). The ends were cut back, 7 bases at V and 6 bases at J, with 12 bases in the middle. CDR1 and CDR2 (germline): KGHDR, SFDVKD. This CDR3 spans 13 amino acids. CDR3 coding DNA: TGTGCCACCAGGGGGGGGTCGAGTCAGCCCCAGCATTTT. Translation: CATRGGSSQPQHF.

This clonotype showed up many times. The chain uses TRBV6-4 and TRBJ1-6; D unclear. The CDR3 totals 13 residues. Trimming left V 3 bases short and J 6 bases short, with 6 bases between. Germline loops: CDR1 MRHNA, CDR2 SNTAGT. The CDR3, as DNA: TGTGCCAGCAGTGAGGAGATTAATTCACCCCTCCACTTT. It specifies CASSEEINSPLHF.

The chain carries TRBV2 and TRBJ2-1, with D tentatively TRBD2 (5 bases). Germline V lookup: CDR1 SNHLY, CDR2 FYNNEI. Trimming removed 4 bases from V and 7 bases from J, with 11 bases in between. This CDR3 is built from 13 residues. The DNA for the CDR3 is TGTGCCAGCAGTGTTATAAGGGAGAATGAGCAGTTCTTC. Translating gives CASSVIRENEQFF. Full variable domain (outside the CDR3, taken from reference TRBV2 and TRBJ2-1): EPEVTQTPSHQVTQMGQEVILRCVPISNHLYFYWYRQILGQKVEFLVSFYNNEISEKSEIFDDQFSVERPDGSNFTLKIRSTKLEDSAMYFCASSVIRENEQFFGPGTRLTVL.

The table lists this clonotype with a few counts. CDR3 coding DNA: TGCAGTGCTAGAGATCAACGGAACACTGAAGCTTTCTTT. Its protein is CSARDQRNTEAFF. This chain links TRBV20-1 with TRBJ1-1; D gene ambiguous. Germline V CDR1 and CDR2: DFQATT, SNEGSKA (reference sequence). Trimming cost V 0 bases and J 1 base, with 6 bases left between them. The CDR3 sequence is 13 residues long.

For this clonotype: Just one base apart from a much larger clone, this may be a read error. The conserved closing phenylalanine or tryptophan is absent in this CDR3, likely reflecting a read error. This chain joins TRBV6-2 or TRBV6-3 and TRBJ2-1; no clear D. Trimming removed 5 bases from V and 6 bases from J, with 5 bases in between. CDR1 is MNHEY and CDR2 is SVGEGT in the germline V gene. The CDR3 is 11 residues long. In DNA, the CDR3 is TGTGCCAGCAGTGATTTCAATGAGCAGTTCCTC. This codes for CASSDFNEQFL.

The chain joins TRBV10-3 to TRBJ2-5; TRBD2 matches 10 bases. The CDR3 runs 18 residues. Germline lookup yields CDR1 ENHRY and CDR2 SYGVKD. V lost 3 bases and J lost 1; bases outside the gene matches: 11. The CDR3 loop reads CAISESWSSGGIQETQYF. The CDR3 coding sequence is TGTGCCATCAGTGAATCTTGGTCTAGCGGGGGCATCCAAGAGACCCAGTACTTC.

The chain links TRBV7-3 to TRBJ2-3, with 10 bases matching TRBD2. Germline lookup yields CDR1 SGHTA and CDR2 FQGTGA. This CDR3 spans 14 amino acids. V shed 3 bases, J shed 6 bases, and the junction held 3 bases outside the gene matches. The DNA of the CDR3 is TGTGCCAGCAGCTTGCTAGCGGGAGTTGATACGCAGTATTTT. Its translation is CASSLLAGVDTQYF.

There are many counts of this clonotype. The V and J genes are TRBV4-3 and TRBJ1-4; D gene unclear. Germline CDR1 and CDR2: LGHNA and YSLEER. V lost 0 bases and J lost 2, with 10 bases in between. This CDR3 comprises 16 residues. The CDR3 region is CASSQEPQATNEKLFF. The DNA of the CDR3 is TGCGCCAGCAGCCAAGAGCCGCAGGCCACTAATGAAAAACTGTTTTTT.

Here the CDR3 reads CASTGRGLYEQYF. The CDR3 DNA reads as TGCGCCAGCACGGGCAGGGGGCTCTACGAGCAGTACTTC. The genes are TRBV5-1 and TRBJ2-7, with 8 bases identical to TRBD1. The CDR3 contains 13 residues. The germline V gene encodes CDR1 SGHRS and CDR2 YFSETQ. With V trimmed by 6 bases and J by 3 bases, 5 bases remained unmatched.

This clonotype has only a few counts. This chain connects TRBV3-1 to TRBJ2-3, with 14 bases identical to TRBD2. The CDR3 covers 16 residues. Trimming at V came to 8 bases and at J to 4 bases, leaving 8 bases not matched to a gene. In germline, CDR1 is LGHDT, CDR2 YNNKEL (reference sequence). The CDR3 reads CASSVPGLAGADTQYF. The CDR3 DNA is TGTGCCAGCTCAGTCCCGGGACTAGCGGGAGCAGATACGCAGTATTTT.

The DNA of the CDR3 is TGTGCCAGCAATCCTGGACCAGTGGCAGATACGCAGTATTTT. Protein sequence: CASNPGPVADTQYF. V usage is TRBV2 and J usage is TRBJ2-3; no definite D call. Germline loops: CDR1 SNHLY, CDR2 FYNNEI. V lost 7 bases and J lost 4, with 15 bases in between. The CDR3 is made up of 14 amino acids.

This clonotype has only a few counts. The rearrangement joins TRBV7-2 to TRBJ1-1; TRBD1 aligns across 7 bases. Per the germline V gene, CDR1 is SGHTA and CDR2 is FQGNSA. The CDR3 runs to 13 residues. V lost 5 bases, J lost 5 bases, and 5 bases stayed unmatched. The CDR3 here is CASSIPGGTEAFF. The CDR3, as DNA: TGTGCCAGCAGCATCCCAGGGGGGACTGAAGCTTTCTTT. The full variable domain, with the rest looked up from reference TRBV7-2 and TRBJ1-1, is GAGVSQSPSNKVTEKGKDVELRCDPISGHTALYWYRQSLGQGLEFLIYFQGNSAPDKSGLPSDRFSAERTGGSVSTLTIQRTQQEDSAVYLCASSIPGGTEAFFGQGTRLTVV.

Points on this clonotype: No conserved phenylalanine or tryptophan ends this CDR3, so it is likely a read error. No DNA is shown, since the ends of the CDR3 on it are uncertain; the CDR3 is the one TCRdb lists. The CDR3: CASSLDSGTGVTRT. V and J are TRBV11-3 and TRBJ2-3; the table calls TRBD1, which could not be checked here. Looked up from germline, CDR1 is SGHNT and CDR2 is YENEEA. Ends included, the CDR3 has 14 residues.

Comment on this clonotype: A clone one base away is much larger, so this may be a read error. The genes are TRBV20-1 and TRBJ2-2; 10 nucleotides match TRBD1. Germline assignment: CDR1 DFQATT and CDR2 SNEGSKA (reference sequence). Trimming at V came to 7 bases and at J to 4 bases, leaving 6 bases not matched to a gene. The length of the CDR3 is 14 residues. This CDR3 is CSVRTGGSTGELFF. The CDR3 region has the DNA TGCAGTGTTAGGACAGGGGGTAGCACCGGGGAGCTGTTTTTT.

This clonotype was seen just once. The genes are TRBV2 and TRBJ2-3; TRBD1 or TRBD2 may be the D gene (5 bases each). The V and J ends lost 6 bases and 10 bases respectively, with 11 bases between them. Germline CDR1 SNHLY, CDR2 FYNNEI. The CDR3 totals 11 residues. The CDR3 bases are TGTGCCAGCAGGGAGAGGGGCGCGCAGTATTTT. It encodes CASRERGAQYF.